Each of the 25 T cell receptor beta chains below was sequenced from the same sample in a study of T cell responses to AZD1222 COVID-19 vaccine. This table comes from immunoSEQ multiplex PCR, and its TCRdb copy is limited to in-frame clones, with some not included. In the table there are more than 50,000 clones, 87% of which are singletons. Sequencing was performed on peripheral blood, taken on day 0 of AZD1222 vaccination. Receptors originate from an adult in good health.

CDR3 sequence reads: CASSGEDPWNSPLHF. The CDR3 DNA sequence: TGTGCCAGCAGCGGGGAAGATCCTTGGAATTCACCCCTCCACTTT. V and J are TRBV9 and TRBJ1-6; D gene unclear. Trimming took off 3 bases at V and 7 bases at J, with 14 bases between the two ends. The germline CDR1 and CDR2 sequences are SGDLS and YYNGEE. The CDR3 is 15 amino acids.

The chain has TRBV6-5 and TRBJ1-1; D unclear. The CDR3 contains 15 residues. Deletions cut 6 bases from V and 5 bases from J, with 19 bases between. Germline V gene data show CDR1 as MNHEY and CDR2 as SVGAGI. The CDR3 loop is CASSLLRASKTEAFF. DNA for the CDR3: TGTGCCAGCAGCCTCCTTAGGGCGAGTAAAACTGAAGCTTTCTTT.

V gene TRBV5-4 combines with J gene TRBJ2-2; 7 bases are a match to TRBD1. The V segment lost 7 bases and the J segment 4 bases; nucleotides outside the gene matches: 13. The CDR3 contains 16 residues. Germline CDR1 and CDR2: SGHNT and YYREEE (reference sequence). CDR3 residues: CASHPKRGPGTGELFF. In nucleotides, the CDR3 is TGTGCCAGCCACCCGAAAAGGGGGCCGGGCACCGGGGAGCTGTTTTTT.

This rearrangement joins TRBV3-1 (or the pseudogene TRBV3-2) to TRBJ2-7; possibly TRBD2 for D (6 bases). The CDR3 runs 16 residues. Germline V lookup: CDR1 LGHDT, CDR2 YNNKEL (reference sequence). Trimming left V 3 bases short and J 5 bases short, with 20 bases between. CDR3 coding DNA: TGTGCCAGCAGCCAGATGGGACTTTCGGGTACGGACGAGCAGTACTTC. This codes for CASSQMGLSGTDEQYF.

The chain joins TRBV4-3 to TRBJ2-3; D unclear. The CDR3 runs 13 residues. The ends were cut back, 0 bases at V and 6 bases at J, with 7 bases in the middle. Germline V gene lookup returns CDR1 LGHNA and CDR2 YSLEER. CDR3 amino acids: CASSQDPFDTQYF. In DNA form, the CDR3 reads TGCGCCAGCAGCCAAGACCCTTTTGATACGCAGTATTTT.

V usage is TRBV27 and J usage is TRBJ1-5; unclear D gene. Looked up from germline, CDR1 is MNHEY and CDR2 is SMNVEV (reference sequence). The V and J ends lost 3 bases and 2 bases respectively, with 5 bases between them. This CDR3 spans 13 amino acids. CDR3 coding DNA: TGTGCCAGCAGTTTCGGCGGCAATCAGCCCCAGCATTTT. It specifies CASSFGGNQPQHF.

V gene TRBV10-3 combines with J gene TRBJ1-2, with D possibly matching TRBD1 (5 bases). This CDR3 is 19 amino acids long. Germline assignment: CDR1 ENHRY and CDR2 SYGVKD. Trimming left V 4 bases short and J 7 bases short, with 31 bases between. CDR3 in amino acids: CAISAHFSTDSEGKSGYTF. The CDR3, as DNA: TGTGCCATCAGTGCCCACTTTTCGACAGATTCCGAGGGTAAGAGTGGCTACACCTTC.

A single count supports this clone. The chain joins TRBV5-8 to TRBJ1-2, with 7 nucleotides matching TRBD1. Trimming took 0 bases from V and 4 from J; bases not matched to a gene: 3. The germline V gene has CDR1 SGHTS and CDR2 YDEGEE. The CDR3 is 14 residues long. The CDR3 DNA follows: TGTGCCAGCAGCTTGGAGGGACAGATCTATGGCTACACCTTC. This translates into CASSLEGQIYGYTF.

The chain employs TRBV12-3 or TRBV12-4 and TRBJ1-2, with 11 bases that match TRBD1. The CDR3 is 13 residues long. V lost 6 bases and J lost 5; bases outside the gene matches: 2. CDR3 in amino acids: CASSRDRGYGYTF. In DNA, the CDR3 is TGTGCCAGCAGCCGGGACAGGGGGTATGGCTACACCTTC.

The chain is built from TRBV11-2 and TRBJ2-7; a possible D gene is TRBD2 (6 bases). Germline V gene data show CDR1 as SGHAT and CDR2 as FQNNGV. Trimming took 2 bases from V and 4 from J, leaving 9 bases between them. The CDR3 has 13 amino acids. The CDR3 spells CASSLTRGYEQYF. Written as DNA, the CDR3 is TGTGCCAGCAGCTTAACCCGGGGGTACGAGCAGTACTTC.

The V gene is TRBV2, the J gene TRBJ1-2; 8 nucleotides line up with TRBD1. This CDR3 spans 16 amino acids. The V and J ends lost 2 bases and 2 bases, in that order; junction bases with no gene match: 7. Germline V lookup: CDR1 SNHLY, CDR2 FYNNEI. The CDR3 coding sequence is TGTGCCAGCAGTGAAACCCAGGGGGCGCCCAACTATGGCTACACCTTC. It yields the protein CASSETQGAPNYGYTF.

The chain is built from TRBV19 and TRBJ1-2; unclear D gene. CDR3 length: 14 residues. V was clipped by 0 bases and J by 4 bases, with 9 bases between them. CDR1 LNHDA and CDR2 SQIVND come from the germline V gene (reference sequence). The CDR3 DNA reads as TGTGCCAGTAGTATAGACGGGCGGCCCTATGGCTACACCTTC. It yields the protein CASSIDGRPYGYTF. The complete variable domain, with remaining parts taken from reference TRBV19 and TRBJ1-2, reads DGGITQSPKYLFRKEGQNVTLSCEQNLNHDAMYWYRQDPGQGLRLIYYSQIVNDFQKGDIAEGYSVSREKKESFPLTVTSAQKNPTAFYLCASSIDGRPYGYTFGSGTRLTVV.

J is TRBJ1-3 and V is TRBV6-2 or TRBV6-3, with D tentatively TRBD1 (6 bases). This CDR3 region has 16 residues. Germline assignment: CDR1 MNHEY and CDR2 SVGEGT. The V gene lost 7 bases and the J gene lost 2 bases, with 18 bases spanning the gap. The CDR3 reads CASTPEGQGPGNTIYF. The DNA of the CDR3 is TGTGCCAGCACCCCGGAGGGACAAGGGCCTGGAAACACCATATATTTT.

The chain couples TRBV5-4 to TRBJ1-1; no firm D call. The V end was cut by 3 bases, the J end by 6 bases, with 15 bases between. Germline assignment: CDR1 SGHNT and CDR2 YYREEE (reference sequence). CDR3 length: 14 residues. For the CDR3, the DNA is TGTGCCAGCAGCTCCCCAGGAGGGAGTCCTGAAGCTTTCTTT. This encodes CASSSPGGSPEAFF.

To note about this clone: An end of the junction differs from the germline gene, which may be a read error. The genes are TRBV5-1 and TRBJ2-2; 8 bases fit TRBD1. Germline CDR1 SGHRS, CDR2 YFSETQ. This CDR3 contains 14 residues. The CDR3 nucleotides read TGCGCCAGCAGCAGACAGGGGAACCCCGGGGAGCTGTTTTTT. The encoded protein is CASSRQGNPGELFF.

CDR3 bases: TGTGCCTGGAGTCCGCAGAAGTATGGCTACACCTTC. Translated, it gives CAWSPQKYGYTF. V usage is TRBV30 and J usage is TRBJ1-2; D unresolved. The CDR3 sequence is 12 residues long. Germline CDR1 and CDR2: GTSNPN and SVGIG (reference sequence). V gave up 2 bases and J gave up 5 bases, with 9 bases separating them.

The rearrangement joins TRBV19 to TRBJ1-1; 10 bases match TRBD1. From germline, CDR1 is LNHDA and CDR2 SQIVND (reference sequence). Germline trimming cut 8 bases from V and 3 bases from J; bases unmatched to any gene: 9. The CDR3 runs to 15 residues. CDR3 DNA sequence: TGTGCCAGTCTCCGGGACAGGGGTTTTTACACTGAAGCTTTCTTT. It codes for CASLRDRGFYTEAFF.

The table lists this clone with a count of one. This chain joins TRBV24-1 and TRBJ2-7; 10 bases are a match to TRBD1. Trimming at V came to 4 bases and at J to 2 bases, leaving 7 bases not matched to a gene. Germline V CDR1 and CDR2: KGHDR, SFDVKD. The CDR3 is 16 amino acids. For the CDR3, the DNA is TGTGCCACCAGTGACCCAACCGGGACAGGGGCCTACGAGCAGTACTTC. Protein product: CATSDPTGTGAYEQYF.

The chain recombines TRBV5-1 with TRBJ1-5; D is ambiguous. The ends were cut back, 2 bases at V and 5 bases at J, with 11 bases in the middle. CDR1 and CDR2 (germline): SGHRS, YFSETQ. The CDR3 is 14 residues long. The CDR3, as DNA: TGCGCCAGCAGCTTATACGGGCTTCATCAGCCCCAGCATTTT. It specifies CASSLYGLHQPQHF. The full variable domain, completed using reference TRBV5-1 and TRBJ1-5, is KAGVTQTPRYLIKTRGQQVTLSCSPISGHRSVSWYQQTPGQGLQFLFEYFSETQRNKGNFPGRFSGRQFSNSRSEMNVSTLELGDSALYLCASSLYGLHQPQHFGDGTRLSIL.

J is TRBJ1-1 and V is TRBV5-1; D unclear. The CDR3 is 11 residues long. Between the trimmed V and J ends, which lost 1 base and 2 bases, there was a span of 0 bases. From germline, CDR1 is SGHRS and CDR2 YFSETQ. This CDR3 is CASSLNTEAFF. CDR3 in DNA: TGCGCCAGCAGCTTGAACACTGAAGCTTTCTTT.

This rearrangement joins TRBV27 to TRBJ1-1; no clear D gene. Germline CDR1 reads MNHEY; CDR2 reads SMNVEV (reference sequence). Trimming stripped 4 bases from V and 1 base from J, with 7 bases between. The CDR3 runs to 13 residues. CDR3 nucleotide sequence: TGTGCCAGCAGTTCCCGTGAGAACACTGAAGCTTTCTTT. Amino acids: CASSSRENTEAFF.

CDR3 residues: CASSGQSSGGLETQYF. CDR3 coding DNA: TGTGCCAGCAGCGGCCAGTCCAGCGGGGGTTTAGAGACCCAGTACTTC. J is TRBJ2-5 and V is TRBV9; 8 bases are shared with TRBD2. V lost 3 bases and J lost 4; bases outside the gene matches: 11. Germline V CDR1 and CDR2: SGDLS, YYNGEE. The CDR3 consists of 16 residues.

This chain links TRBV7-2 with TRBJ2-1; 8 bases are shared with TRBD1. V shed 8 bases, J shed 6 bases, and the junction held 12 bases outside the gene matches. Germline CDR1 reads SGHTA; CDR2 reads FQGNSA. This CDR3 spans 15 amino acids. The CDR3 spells CASFGGQVKGNEQFF. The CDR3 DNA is TGTGCCAGCTTCGGGGGACAGGTCAAAGGCAATGAGCAGTTCTTC.

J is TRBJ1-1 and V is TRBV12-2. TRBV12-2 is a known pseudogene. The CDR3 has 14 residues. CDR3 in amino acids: CASRLGGCSTEAFF. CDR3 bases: TGTGCAAGTCGCTTAGGGGGGTGTTCCACTGAAGCTTTCTTT.

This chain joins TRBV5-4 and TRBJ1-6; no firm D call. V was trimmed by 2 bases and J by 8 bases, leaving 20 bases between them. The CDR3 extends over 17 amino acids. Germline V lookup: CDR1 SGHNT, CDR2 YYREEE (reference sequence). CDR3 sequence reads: CASSFYPGPGSHSPLHF. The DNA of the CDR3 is TGTGCCAGCAGCTTTTACCCAGGTCCTGGCAGTCATTCACCCCTCCACTTT.